These 25 T cell receptor beta chains originate from one sample sequenced in a study of blood T cells in healthy people across ages. Using a J-beta primer mix together with a sample-barcoded 5' primer, a second PCR was run for about 6 to 11 cycles. TCRdb passed the 5' RACE reads through MiXCR, listing each CDR3 protein once. The repertoire holds 700,000 to 850,000 distinct CDR3 sequences, with about 53% as singletons. The sequenced sample consisted of blood. These receptors were taken from an elderly man in good health.

The V call is TRBV5-1, the J call TRBJ1-1; 7 bases agree with TRBD1. The CDR3 loop spans 15 amino acids. With 5 bases clipped from V and 2 bases from J, the junction kept 9 bases outside the gene matches. CDR1 and CDR2 from the germline V gene are SGHRS and YFSETQ. The CDR3 loop reads CASSSAGTANTEAFF. In nucleotides, the CDR3 is TGCGCCAGCAGTTCAGCCGGGACAGCCAACACTGAAGCTTTCTTT.

The V and J genes are TRBV12-3 or TRBV12-4 and TRBJ1-4; D remains ambiguous. V was shortened by 5 bases and J by 8 bases, with 12 bases between the two germline ends. The CDR3 sequence is 13 residues long. CDR3 residues: CASSERQGEKLFF. For the CDR3, the DNA is TGTGCCAGCAGTGAACGACAAGGAGAAAAACTGTTTTTT.

The CDR3 DNA is TGTGCCCCCGGGGGGAGGGCCACTAGCTCCTACAATGAGCAGTTCTTC. This sequence encodes CAPGGRATSSYNEQFF. The chain recombines TRBV10-3 with TRBJ2-1, with 7 bases lining up with TRBD2. The J segment lost 0 bases and the V segment lost 11 bases, leaving 13 bases of the junction unmatched. The CDR3 runs to 16 residues. Germline CDR1 ENHRY, CDR2 SYGVKD.

There are many counts of this clonotype. Just one base apart from a much larger clone, this may be a read error. The gene calls are TRBV11-2 and TRBJ2-7, with TRBD1 as a possible D gene (6 bases). The CDR3 extends over 14 amino acids. In germline, CDR1 is SGHAT, CDR2 FQNNGV. Trimming took 6 bases from V and 0 from J, leaving 12 bases between them. For the CDR3, the DNA is TGTGCCAGCAGATACAGGGCGGTCTCCTACGAGCAGTACTTC. It yields the protein CASRYRAVSYEQYF.

V is TRBV28 and J is TRBJ2-7, with 8 bases lining up with TRBD2. Germline CDR1 MDHEN, CDR2 SYDVKM. This CDR3 region has 14 residues. J was trimmed by 2 bases and V by 6 bases; bases with no gene match: 6. CDR3 in DNA: TGTGCCAGCAGAGGAGCGGGAGTGCCCTACGAGCAGTACTTC. Translating it yields CASRGAGVPYEQYF.

The V call is TRBV27, the J call TRBJ2-1; 8 bases are shared with TRBD2. J lost 2 bases, V lost 6 bases, and 18 bases had no gene match. Germline V CDR1 and CDR2: MNHEY, SMNVEV (reference sequence). This CDR3 is 19 amino acids long. The CDR3 sequence: CASRVAGFRDQGAYNEQFF. The DNA of the CDR3 is TGTGCCAGCAGGGTAGCGGGATTTCGCGATCAAGGGGCCTACAATGAGCAGTTCTTC.

This rearrangement joins TRBV29-1 to TRBJ2-2, with D unclear. This CDR3 contains 13 residues. The germline CDR1 and CDR2 sequences are SQVTM and ANQGSEA. The ends were cut back, 4 bases at V and 1 base at J, with 7 bases in the middle. In nucleotides, the CDR3 is TGCAGCGTTGTCCGGCAGAACACCGGGGAGCTGTTTTTT. Residues: CSVVRQNTGELFF.

This clonotype was detected once. The rearrangement links TRBV7-2 to TRBJ2-5; D uncertain. V lost 5 bases to trimming and J lost 11 bases, with 18 bases between them. The CDR3 consists of 13 residues. Germline-derived CDR1 and CDR2 are SGHTA and FQGNSA. CDR3 amino acids: CASSAQRDNEQYF. Written as DNA, the CDR3 is TGTGCCAGCAGCGCCCAGCGAGACAATGAGCAGTACTTC. Full variable domain (missing parts from reference TRBV7-2 and TRBJ2-5): GAGVSQSPSNKVTEKGKDVELRCDPISGHTALYWYRQSLGQGLEFLIYFQGNSAPDKSGLPSDRFSAERTGGSVSTLTIQRTQQEDSAVYLCASSAQRDNEQYFGPGTRLLVL.

This clonotype was seen many times. This chain uses TRBV15 with TRBJ2-7; D unclear. Germline V gives CDR1 LNHNV, CDR2 YYDKDF (reference sequence). CDR3 size: 14 residues. Trimming pared 0 bases from V and 3 bases from J, leaving 9 bases between. CDR3 amino acids: CATSRDPGFYEQYF. The CDR3 nucleotides are TGTGCCACCAGCAGAGATCCCGGGTTCTACGAGCAGTACTTC.

The count of this clonotype is one. The chain uses TRBV5-5 and TRBJ1-1, with D possibly matching TRBD1 (6 bases). The CDR3 is made up of 15 amino acids. Looked up from germline, CDR1 is SGHKS and CDR2 is YYEKEE (reference sequence). Trimming took off 4 bases at V and 4 bases at J, with 17 bases between the two ends. Here the CDR3 DNA reads TGTGCCAGCAGCCCCCGCAGGGGAGAACTCACTGAAGCTTTCTTT. Amino acid sequence: CASSPRRGELTEAFF.

This sequence joins TRBV27 and TRBJ2-4; D gene ambiguous. The J call may not be correct, given that the DNA end is closer to TRBJ2-7. This CDR3 comprises 14 residues. Germline V CDR1 and CDR2: MNHEY, SMNVEV (reference sequence). The CDR3 loop is CASKSLGKDAEQYF. CDR3 bases: TGTGCCAGCAAATCCCTGGGGAAGGATGCCGAGCAGTACTTC.

The sample holds a few counts of this clonotype. The V gene is TRBV20-1, the J gene TRBJ2-1; D not certain. This CDR3 comprises 15 residues. Germline-derived CDR1 and CDR2 are DFQATT and SNEGSKA (reference sequence). V shed 3 bases and J shed 4 bases, with 16 bases lying between them. CDR3 amino acids: CSASLGSGSYNEQFF. The CDR3 DNA sequence: TGCAGTGCTAGCTTGGGGTCAGGTTCGTACAATGAGCAGTTCTTC.

This clonotype was recorded only once. The chain has TRBV2 and TRBJ2-7; D is possibly TRBD1 (5 bases). The length of the CDR3 is 16 residues. V lost 6 bases and J lost 0, with 18 bases in between. Germline assignment: CDR1 SNHLY and CDR2 FYNNEI. The CDR3 nucleotides read TGTGCCAGCAGACAGGAAGCAAACAAGAGCTCCTACGAGCAGTACTTC. Residues: CASRQEANKSSYEQYF.

V gene TRBV7-2 combines with J gene TRBJ2-2; 9 nucleotides line up with TRBD2. V shed 6 bases, J shed 7 bases, and the junction held 12 bases outside the gene matches. The length of the CDR3 is 16 residues. The germline CDR1 and CDR2 sequences are SGHTA and FQGNSA. The CDR3 loop reads CASRIVGTSLVGELFF. The CDR3 DNA follows: TGTGCCAGCAGGATAGTCGGGACTAGCTTAGTCGGGGAGCTGTTTTTT.

This clonotype was counted between two and nine times. V usage is TRBV11-2 and J usage is TRBJ1-6, with 7 bases identical to TRBD1. The CDR3 contains 13 residues. Looked up from germline, CDR1 is SGHAT and CDR2 is FQNNGV. The V and J ends lost 6 bases and 15 bases, in that order; junction bases with no gene match: 11. DNA of the CDR3: TGTGCCAGCAGAAGAGATTTGCGGGACAGCCTCCACTTT. Translating gives CASRRDLRDSLHF. The full variable domain, its missing parts supplied by reference TRBV11-2 and TRBJ1-6, is EAGVAQSPRYKIIEKRQSVAFWCNPISGHATLYWYQQILGQGPKLLIQFQNNGVVDDSQLPKDRFSAERLKGVDSTLKIQPAKLEDSAVYLCASRRDLRDSLHFGNGTRLTVT.

This clonotype has only a few counts. The V gene is TRBV25-1, the J gene TRBJ2-7; 7 positions agree with TRBD2. The junction had 4 bases not matched to a gene; V was cut back by 4 bases and J by 4 bases. Germline V lookup: CDR1 MGHDK, CDR2 SYGVNS. CDR3 length: 13 residues. This CDR3 reads CASSGSGTYEQYF. Here the CDR3 DNA reads TGTGCCAGCAGTGGGAGCGGGACGTACGAGCAGTACTTC.

The V call is TRBV7-2, the J call TRBJ1-1; D possibly corresponds to TRBD1 (5 bases). The V end lost 0 bases, the J end lost 3 bases, and 8 bases lay between the germline ends. Germline CDR1 and CDR2: SGHTA and FQGNSA. This CDR3 has 14 amino acids. In DNA form, the CDR3 reads TGTGCCAGCAGCTTAGCTGGGGCCGACACTGAAGCTTTCTTT. Encoded protein: CASSLAGADTEAFF.

The V gene is TRBV28, the J gene TRBJ2-3, with 14 bases that match TRBD2. The CDR3 is 19 amino acids. Germline CDR1 MDHEN, CDR2 SYDVKM. J was trimmed by 7 bases and V by 6 bases; bases with no gene match: 18. CDR3 nucleotide sequence: TGTGCCAGCAGCAAACTGTCGGGACTAGCGGGAGATCTCAGAAATACGCAGTATTTT. This gives the protein CASSKLSGLAGDLRNTQYF.

This clonotype turned up a few times. This chain joins TRBV11-3 and TRBJ2-3; D ambiguous. V lost 3 bases and J lost 5, with 9 bases in between. Germline lookup yields CDR1 SGHNT and CDR2 YENEEA. This CDR3 contains 13 residues. The CDR3 DNA is TGTGCCAGCAGCTTTGGGCGCGGAGATACGCAGTATTTT. Translation: CASSFGRGDTQYF. Together with reference TRBV11-3 and TRBJ2-3, the CDR3 gives the full variable domain: EAGVVQSPRYKIIEKKQPVAFWCNPISGHNTLYWYLQNLGQGPELLIRYENEEAVDDSQLPKDRFSAERLKGVDSTLKIQPAELGDSAVYLCASSFGRGDTQYFGPGTRLTVL.

The chain recombines TRBV20-1 with TRBJ2-5; D ambiguous. The DNA end is a closer match to TRBJ2-7, so the J assignment may be wrong. CDR1 and CDR2 (germline): DFQATT, SNEGSKA (reference sequence). This CDR3 has 13 amino acids. The CDR3 protein is CSAQLRGRDEQYF. CDR3 bases: TGCAGTGCTCAGCTACGTGGGCGCGACGAGCAGTACTTC.

V is TRBV18 and J is TRBJ1-5; a possible D gene is TRBD1 (5 bases). Germline assignment: CDR1 KGHSH and CDR2 LQKENI. Trimming cost V 5 bases and J 3 bases, with 8 bases left between them. The CDR3 runs 13 residues. DNA of the CDR3: TGTGCCAGCTCAACGGACAACAATCAGCCCCAGCATTTT. Protein product: CASSTDNNQPQHF.

V gene TRBV5-1 combines with J gene TRBJ2-4; D is perhaps TRBD2 (5 bases). The end of the DNA aligns better with TRBJ2-7, so the J call may be wrong. Germline assignment: CDR1 SGHRS and CDR2 YFSETQ. This CDR3 region has 14 residues. CDR3 bases: TGCGCCAGCAGCTTGGGAGAGCGGAAATACGAGCAGTACTTC. The encoded protein is CASSLGERKYEQYF.

This clonotype has only a few counts. The rearrangement uses TRBV29-1 and TRBJ2-7; 9 nucleotides align to TRBD2. J was trimmed by 3 bases and V by 7 bases; bases with no gene match: 4. The CDR3 length is 12 residues. CDR1 and CDR2 from the germline V gene are SQVTM and ANQGSEA. CDR3 sequence (DNA): TGCAGCGCCCATAGCGGGGGCTACGAGCAGTACTTC. This gives the protein CSAHSGGYEQYF.

This sequence joins TRBV24-1 and TRBJ2-2; 10 bases align to TRBD2. CDR1 KGHDR and CDR2 SFDVKD come from the germline V gene. The CDR3 spans 16 residues. With V trimmed by 3 bases and J by 6 bases, 6 bases remained unmatched. CDR3 bases: TGTGCCACCAGTGATCCGGGACTAGCGAGCGCCGGGGAGCTGTTTTTT. Translating gives CATSDPGLASAGELFF.

V usage is TRBV20-1 and J usage is TRBJ1-2, with D perhaps TRBD1 (5 bases). Germline CDR1 reads DFQATT; CDR2 reads SNEGSKA (reference sequence). The CDR3 covers 11 residues. The CDR3 loop reads CSRLGGYGYTF. CDR3 sequence (DNA): TGCAGCCGTCTGGGGGGGTATGGCTACACCTTC.